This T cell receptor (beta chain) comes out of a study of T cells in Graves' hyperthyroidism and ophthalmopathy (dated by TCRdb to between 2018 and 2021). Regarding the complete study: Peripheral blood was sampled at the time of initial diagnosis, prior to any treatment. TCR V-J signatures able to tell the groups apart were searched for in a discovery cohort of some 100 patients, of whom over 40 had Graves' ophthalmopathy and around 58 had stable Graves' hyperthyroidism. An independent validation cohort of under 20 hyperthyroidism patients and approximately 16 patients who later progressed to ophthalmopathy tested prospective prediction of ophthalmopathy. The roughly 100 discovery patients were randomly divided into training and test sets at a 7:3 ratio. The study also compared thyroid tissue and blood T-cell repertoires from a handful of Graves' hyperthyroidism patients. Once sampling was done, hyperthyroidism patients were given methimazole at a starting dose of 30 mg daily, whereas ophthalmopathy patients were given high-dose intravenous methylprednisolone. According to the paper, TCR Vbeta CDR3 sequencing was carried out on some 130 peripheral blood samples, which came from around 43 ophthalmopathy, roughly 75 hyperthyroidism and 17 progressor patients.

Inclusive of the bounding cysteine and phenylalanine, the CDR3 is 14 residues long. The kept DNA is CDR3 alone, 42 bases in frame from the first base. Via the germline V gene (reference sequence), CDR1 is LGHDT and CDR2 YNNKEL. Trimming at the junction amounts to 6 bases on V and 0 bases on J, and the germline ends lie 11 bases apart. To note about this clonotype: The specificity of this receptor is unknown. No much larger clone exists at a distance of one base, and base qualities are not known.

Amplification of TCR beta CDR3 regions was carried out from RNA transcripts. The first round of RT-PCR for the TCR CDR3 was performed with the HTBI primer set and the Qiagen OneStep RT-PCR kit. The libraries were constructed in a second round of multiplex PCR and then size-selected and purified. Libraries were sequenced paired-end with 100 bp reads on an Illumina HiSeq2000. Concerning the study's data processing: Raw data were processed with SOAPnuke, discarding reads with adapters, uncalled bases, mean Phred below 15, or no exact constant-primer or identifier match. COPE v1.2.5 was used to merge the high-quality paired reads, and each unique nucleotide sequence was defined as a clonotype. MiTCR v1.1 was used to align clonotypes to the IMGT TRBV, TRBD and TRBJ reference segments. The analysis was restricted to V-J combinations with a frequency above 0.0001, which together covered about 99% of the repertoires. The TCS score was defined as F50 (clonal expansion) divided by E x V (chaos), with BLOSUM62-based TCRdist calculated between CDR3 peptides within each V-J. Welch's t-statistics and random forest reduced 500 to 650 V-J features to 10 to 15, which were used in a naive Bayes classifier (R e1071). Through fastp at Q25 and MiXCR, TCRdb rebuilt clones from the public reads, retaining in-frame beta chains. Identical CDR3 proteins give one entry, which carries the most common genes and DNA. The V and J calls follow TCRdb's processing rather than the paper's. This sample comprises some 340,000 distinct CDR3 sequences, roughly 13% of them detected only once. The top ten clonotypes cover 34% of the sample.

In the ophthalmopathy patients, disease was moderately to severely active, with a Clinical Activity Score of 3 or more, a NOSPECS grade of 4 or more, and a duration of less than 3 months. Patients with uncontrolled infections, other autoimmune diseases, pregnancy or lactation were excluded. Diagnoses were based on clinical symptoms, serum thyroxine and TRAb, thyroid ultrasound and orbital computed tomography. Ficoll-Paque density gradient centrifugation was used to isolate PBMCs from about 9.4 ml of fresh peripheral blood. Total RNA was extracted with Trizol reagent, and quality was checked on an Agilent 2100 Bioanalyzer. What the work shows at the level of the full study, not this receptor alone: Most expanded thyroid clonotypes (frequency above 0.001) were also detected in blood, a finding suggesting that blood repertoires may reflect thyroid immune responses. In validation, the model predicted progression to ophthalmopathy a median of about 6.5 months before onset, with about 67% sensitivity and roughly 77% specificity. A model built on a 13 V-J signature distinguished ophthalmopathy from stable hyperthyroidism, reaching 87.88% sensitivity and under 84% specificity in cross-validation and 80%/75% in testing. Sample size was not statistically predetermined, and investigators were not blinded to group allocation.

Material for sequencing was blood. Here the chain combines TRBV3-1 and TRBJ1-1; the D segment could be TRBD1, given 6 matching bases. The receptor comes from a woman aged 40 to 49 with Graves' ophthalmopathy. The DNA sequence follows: TGTGCCAGCAGAGAGGACAGCCTGAACACTGAAGCTTTCTTT. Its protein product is CASREDSLNTEAFF.